This record covers a single T cell receptor (beta chain). Germline V gene data show CDR1 as MNHEY and CDR2 as SMNVEV (reference sequence). This CDR3 has 12 amino acids. Unmatched junction bases numbered 4, after V lost 6 bases and J lost 9 bases. Stated treatment: randomized to nivolumab then ipilimumab (arm A) or the reverse (arm B). No patient had prior DNA-damaging chemotherapy. The sample is drawn from a study of sequential checkpoint blockade in melanoma. Clones were read by immunoSEQ multiplex PCR, and TCRdb kept only the in-frame ones, dropping some. Here the sample spans over 9,500 clones, roughly four fifths being singletons.

The chain combines TRBV27 with TRBJ2-1, with TRBD1 matching over 8 bases. The sample here was CD8+ T cells sorted from blood (inferred from file names), taken from a patient given nivolumab and ipilimumab in sequence. The receptor was isolated from a human donor with melanoma. The CDR3 sequence: CASSRQGIEQFF. CDR3 DNA: TGTGCCAGCAGCCGACAGGGGATTGAGCAGTTCTTC.